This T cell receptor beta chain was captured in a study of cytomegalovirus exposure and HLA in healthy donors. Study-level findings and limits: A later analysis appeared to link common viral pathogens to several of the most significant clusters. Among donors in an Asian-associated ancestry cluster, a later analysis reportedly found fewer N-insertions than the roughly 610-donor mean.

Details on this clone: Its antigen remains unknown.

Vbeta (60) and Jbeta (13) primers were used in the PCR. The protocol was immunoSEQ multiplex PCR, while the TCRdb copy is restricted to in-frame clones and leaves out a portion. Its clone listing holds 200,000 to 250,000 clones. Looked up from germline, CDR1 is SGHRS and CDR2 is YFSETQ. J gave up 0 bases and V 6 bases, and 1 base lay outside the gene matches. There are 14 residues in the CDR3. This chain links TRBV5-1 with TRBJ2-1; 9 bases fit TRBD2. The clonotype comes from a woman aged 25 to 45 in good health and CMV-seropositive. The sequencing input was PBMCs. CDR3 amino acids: CASTGLASYNEQFF. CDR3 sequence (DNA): TGCGCCAGCACGGGACTAGCCTCCTACAATGAGCAGTTCTTC. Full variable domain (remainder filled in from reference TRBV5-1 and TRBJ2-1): KAGVTQTPRYLIKTRGQQVTLSCSPISGHRSVSWYQQTPGQGLQFLFEYFSETQRNKGNFPGRFSGRQFSNSRSEMNVSTLELGDSALYLCASTGLASYNEQFFGPGTRLTVL.